Below, 16 T cell receptor beta chains from the same sample are listed, as sequenced in a study of breast tumors, draining lymph nodes, adjacent tissues. Breast cancer patients provided tissue from their axillary draining lymph nodes. Each CDR3 protein gets one entry after TCRdb re-called the multiplex PCR reads with MiXCR. Of nearly 200,000 distinct CDR3 sequences listed, 31% are singletons. The sample consisted of axillary lymph node tissue. The origin of the receptors is a female donor with breast cancer. Some clones in this sample may be carry-over from other donors' samples.

Details on this clonotype: Since no conserved phenylalanine or tryptophan closes the CDR3, a read error is the likely cause. No DNA is shown, since the ends of the CDR3 on it are uncertain; the CDR3 is the one TCRdb lists. The V gene is TRBV7-9, the J gene TRBJ1-2; the table's D call, TRBD1, was not checked against the DNA. From its first to its last residue, the CDR3 has 15 amino acids. From germline, CDR1 is SEHNR and CDR2 FQNEAQ (reference sequence). CDR3 loop: CASSYAGVTNYGYPL.

With regard to this clonotype: A much larger clone lies one base from this, so it may be a read error. The chain combines TRBV14 with TRBJ2-5; TRBD2 is a possible D gene (6 bases). Germline V gene sequence: CDR1 SGHDN, CDR2 FVKESK. The CDR3 has 15 residues. The DNA for the CDR3 is TGTGCCAGCAGCCAACCCCGGGACTCTGAAGAGACCCCGTACTTC. Residues: CASSQPRDSEETPYF.

With respect to this clonotype: The missing conserved phenylalanine or tryptophan at the end of this CDR3 makes a read error likely. Because the CDR3's place on the DNA is in doubt, the DNA is left out and the CDR3 is given as listed by TCRdb. The chain has TRBV19 and TRBJ1-2. The CDR3 extends over 12 residues, inclusive of both ends. CDR1 and CDR2 (germline): LNHDA, SQIVND (reference sequence). The CDR3 loop is CASSRRTGAYSY.

A few counts support this clonotype. The J gene is TRBJ2-7, the V gene TRBV6-6; 7 bases line up with TRBD2. Germline V lookup: CDR1 MNHNY, CDR2 SVGAGI (reference sequence). The CDR3 spans 14 residues. The junction had 8 bases not matched to a gene; V was cut back by 7 bases and J by 2 bases. The CDR3 loop reads CASTQGGGAYEQYF. DNA of the CDR3: TGTGCCAGCACCCAGGGTGGGGGGGCCTACGAGCAGTACTTC.

In this sample, this clonotype turned up many times. The chain is built from TRBV7-2 and TRBJ2-6, with unresolved D. Germline V gene sequence: CDR1 SGHTA, CDR2 FQGNSA. V lost 2 bases and J 4 bases, leaving 9 bases between the germline ends. This CDR3 contains 15 residues. The CDR3 sequence: CASSLRTSGANVLTF. In nucleotides, the CDR3 is TGTGCCAGCAGCTTAAGGACGAGCGGGGCCAACGTCCTGACTTTC. The full variable domain, with the rest looked up from reference TRBV7-2 and TRBJ2-6, is GAGVSQSPSNKVTEKGKDVELRCDPISGHTALYWYRQSLGQGLEFLIYFQGNSAPDKSGLPSDRFSAERTGGSVSTLTIQRTQQEDSAVYLCASSLRTSGANVLTFGAGSRLTVL.

There are many counts of this clonotype. The rearrangement joins TRBV6-6 to TRBJ2-1; 11 bases agree with TRBD1. This CDR3 comprises 16 residues. Germline V gives CDR1 MNHNY, CDR2 SVGAGI (reference sequence). Trimming removed 0 bases from V and 5 bases from J; junction bases left unmatched: 3. This CDR3 reads CASSYSRDRGNNEQFF. The CDR3 DNA reads TGTGCCAGCAGTTACTCGAGGGACAGGGGGAACAATGAGCAGTTCTTC.

The sample holds a few counts of this clonotype. This may stem from a read error, because a much larger clone lies one nucleotide away. The final CDR3 position lacks the conserved phenylalanine or tryptophan, pointing to a likely read error. The chain employs TRBV7-9 and TRBJ2-7; no definite D call. The V end lost 1 base, the J end lost 3 bases, and 10 bases lay between the germline ends. CDR3 length: 14 residues. Germline loops: CDR1 SEHNR, CDR2 FQNEAQ (reference sequence). The CDR3 DNA reads TGTGCCAGCAGCTTAGTCCCCGGGCACTACGAGCAGTACCTC. Residues: CASSLVPGHYEQYL.

This clonotype was counted many times. The chain couples TRBV29-1 to TRBJ1-4, with a tentative D call TRBD1 (6 bases). This CDR3 has 13 amino acids. Trimming cost V 5 bases and J 10 bases, with 17 bases left between them. Looked up from germline, CDR1 is SQVTM and CDR2 is ANQGSEA. The DNA of the CDR3 is TGCAGCGTTAAACAGGGCCATGATGGAAAACTGTTTTTT. Its translation: CSVKQGHDGKLFF. Full variable domain (missing parts from reference TRBV29-1 and TRBJ1-4): SAVISQKPSRDICQRGTSLTIQCQVDSQVTMMFWYRQQPGQSLTLIATANQGSEATYESGFVIDKFPISRPNLTFSTLTVSNMSPEDSSIYLCSVKQGHDGKLFFGSGTQLSVL.

The table lists this clonotype with many counts. The rearrangement links TRBV2 to TRBJ2-1; TRBD2 matches at 8 bases. The CDR3 has 16 amino acids. The V gene end was trimmed by 8 bases and the J gene end by 7 bases; junction bases not matched to a gene: 16. CDR1 and CDR2 from the germline V gene are SNHLY and FYNNEI. This CDR3 reads CASSLEAGVAGNEQFF. The CDR3 DNA reads TGTGCCAGCTCACTCGAAGCGGGAGTTGCTGGGAATGAGCAGTTCTTC. Looking up the rest from reference TRBV2 and TRBJ2-1 gives the full variable domain: EPEVTQTPSHQVTQMGQEVILRCVPISNHLYFYWYRQILGQKVEFLVSFYNNEISEKSEIFDDQFSVERPDGSNFTLKIRSTKLEDSAMYFCASSLEAGVAGNEQFFGPGTRLTVL.

This chain uses TRBV19 with TRBJ1-1; no clear D. The V end lost 2 bases, the J end lost 1 base, and 5 bases lay between the germline ends. Germline V gene data show CDR1 as LNHDA and CDR2 as SQIVND (reference sequence). CDR3 size: 13 residues. CDR3 sequence (DNA): TGTGCCAGTAGTATACAGGCGAACACTGAAGCTTTCTTT. It translates to CASSIQANTEAFF.

About this clonotype itself: No conserved phenylalanine or tryptophan is present at the end of the CDR3, so a read error is the likely explanation. The chain recombines TRBV9 with TRBJ1-1; no definite D call. The germline V and J ends were trimmed by 0 bases and 4 bases, with 7 bases remaining between them. This CDR3 spans 13 amino acids. From germline, CDR1 is SGDLS and CDR2 YYNGEE. In DNA form, the CDR3 reads TGTGCCAGCAGCGTAGTTCTGGGCACTGAAGCTTTCTCT. Amino acid sequence: CASSVVLGTEAFS.

This clonotype was counted between two and nine times. J is TRBJ2-1 and V is TRBV12-3 or TRBV12-4; 7 bases match TRBD2. The ends lost 5 bases at V and 7 bases at J; junction bases unmatched: 8. The CDR3 is made up of 14 amino acids. The CDR3 coding sequence is TGTGCCAGCAGTCACCGCGGGGGTGGAAATGAGCAGTTCTTC. Amino acid sequence: CASSHRGGGNEQFF.

In this sample, this clonotype turned up many times. This chain uses TRBV29-1 with TRBJ1-4; TRBD1 agrees at 9 bases. This CDR3 region has 13 residues. Germline lookup yields CDR1 SQVTM and CDR2 ANQGSEA. Trimming removed 5 bases from V and 7 bases from J; junction bases left unmatched: 5. The CDR3 DNA reads TGCAGCGTTATGGGACAGGGATCTGAAAAACTGTTTTTT. Amino acids: CSVMGQGSEKLFF.

This clonotype appeared many times. The V call is TRBV19, the J call TRBJ1-2; the match to TRBD1 covers 10 bases. CDR1 LNHDA and CDR2 SQIVND come from the germline V gene (reference sequence). This CDR3 is built from 14 residues. V was pared by 5 bases and J by 4 bases, with 4 bases of the junction left unmatched. CDR3 nucleotides: TGTGCCAGTAGTCTCCGGGACAGGGGCTATGGCTACACCTTC. Translated: CASSLRDRGYGYTF.

Only a few counts were recorded for this clonotype. Since a much larger clone is just one base distant, this may be a read error. The CDR3 spells CASSVSSGSSNEPYF. As DNA, the CDR3 is TGTGCCAGCAGCGTCTCTAGCGGGAGTTCCAACGAGCCGTACTTC. The J gene is TRBJ2-7, the V gene TRBV9; 10 bases are shared with TRBD2. CDR3 length equals 15 residues. CDR1 and CDR2 (germline): SGDLS, YYNGEE.

The V call is TRBV29-1, the J call TRBJ1-4; 8 nucleotides align to TRBD1. Germline lookup yields CDR1 SQVTM and CDR2 ANQGSEA. This CDR3 is 14 amino acids long. V lost 4 bases and J lost 7; bases outside the gene matches: 8. In DNA form, the CDR3 reads TGCAGCGTTGTGGGTAGCGGGACAGGTGAAAAACTGTTTTTT. Translating gives CSVVGSGTGEKLFF.